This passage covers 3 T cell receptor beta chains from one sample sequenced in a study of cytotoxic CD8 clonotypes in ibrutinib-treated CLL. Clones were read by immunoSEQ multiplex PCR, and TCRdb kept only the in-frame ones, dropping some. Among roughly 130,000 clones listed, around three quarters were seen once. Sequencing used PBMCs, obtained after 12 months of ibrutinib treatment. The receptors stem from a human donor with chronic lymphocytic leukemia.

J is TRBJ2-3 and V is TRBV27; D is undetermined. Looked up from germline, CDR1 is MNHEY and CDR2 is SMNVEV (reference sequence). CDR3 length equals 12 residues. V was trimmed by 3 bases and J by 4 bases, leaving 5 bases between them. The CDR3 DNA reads TGTGCCAGCAGTTTTTTCGCAGATACGCAGTATTTT. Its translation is CASSFFADTQYF.

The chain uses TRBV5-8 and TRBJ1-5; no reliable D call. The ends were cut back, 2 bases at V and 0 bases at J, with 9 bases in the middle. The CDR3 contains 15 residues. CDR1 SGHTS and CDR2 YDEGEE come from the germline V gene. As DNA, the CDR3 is TGTGCCAGCAGCTTAGGAGCTTATAGCAATCAGCCCCAGCATTTT. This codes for CASSLGAYSNQPQHF.

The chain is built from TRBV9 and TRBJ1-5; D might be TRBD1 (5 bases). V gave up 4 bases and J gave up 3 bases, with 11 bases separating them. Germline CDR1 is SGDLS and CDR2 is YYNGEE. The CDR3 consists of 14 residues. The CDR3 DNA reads TGTGCCAGCAGCCCCCCGGGGGACAATCAGCCCCAGCATTTT. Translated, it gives CASSPPGDNQPQHF. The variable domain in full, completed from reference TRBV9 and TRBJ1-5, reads DSGVTQTPKHLITATGQRVTLRCSPRSGDLSVYWYQQSLDQGLQFLIQYYNGEERAKGNILERFSAQQFPDLHSELNLSSLELGDSALYFCASSPPGDNQPQHFGDGTRLSIL.